This TCR beta chain is drawn from a study of blood T cell repertoires in COVID-19. Study in general: COVID-19 samples collected from the United States, Italy and Spain covered acute and convalescent phases. T cells, B-cell-depleted T cells, or PBMCs supplied cDNA or gDNA.

The CDR3 contains 15 residues. Looked up from germline, CDR1 is MGHRA and CDR2 is YSYEKL. The ends were cut back, 1 base at V and 4 bases at J, with 11 bases in the middle. The authors' processing: Reference gene primer amplification gave nucleated cell count estimates. The method was immunoSEQ multiplex PCR; TCRdb's version includes in-frame clones alone and lacks a portion of them. The DNA was the basis for D and trimming; V, J and clone size are from that table. The sample includes about 73,000 clones, around 82% of them seen just once. The V gene is TRBV4-1, the J gene TRBJ2-1, with D possibly TRBD2 on 5 matching bases. Sequenced: peripheral blood. The clonotype comes from a human donor in a cohort sampled during active COVID-19. The CDR3 sequence: CASSQGPLAYNEQFF. Here the CDR3 DNA reads TGCGCCAGCAGCCAAGGTCCCCTAGCTTACAATGAGCAGTTCTTC.